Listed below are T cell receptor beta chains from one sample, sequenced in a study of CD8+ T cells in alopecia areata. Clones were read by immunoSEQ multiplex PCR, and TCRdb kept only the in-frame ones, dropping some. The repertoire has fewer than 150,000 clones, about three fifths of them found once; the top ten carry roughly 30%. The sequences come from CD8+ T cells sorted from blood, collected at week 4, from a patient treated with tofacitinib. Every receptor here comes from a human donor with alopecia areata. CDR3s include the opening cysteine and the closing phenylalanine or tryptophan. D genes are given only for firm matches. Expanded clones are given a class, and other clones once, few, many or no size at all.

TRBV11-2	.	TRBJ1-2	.	TGTGCCAGCAGCTTAGACTTGCGGACGCCTAATGATGGCTACACCTTC	CASSLDLRTPNDGYTF
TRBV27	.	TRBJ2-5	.	TGTGCCAGCAGTTTAGGTCTCCAAGAGACCCAGTACTTC	CASSLGLQETQYF
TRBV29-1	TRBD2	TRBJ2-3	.	TGCAGCGTCCAGCCTAGCGGGATAAACACAGATACGCAGTATTTT	CSVQPSGINTDTQYF
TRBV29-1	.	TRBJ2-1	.	TGCAGCGTTGAAGATTTGGCAGCCTACAATGAGCAGTTCTTC	CSVEDLAAYNEQFF
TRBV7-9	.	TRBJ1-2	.	TGTGCCAGCAGCCCCCCCTGGGATAAGTCTAACTATGGCTACACCTTC	CASSPPWDKSNYGYTF
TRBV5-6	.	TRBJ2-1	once	TGTGCCAGCAGCCTGGCCAGGGTTTCTCTGCTCCACAATGAGCAGTTCTTC	CASSLARVSLLHNEQFF
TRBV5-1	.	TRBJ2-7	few	TGCGCCAGCAGCTTGACAGCCTACGAGCAGTACTTC	CASSLTAYEQYF
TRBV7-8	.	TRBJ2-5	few	TGTGCCAGCAGCTTACCGCCCCGCCCCGCAGAGACCCAGTACTTC	CASSLPPRPAETQYF
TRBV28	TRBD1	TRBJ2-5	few	TGTGCCAGCAGTCCAGACAGGGGAACGGGAGAGACCCAGTACTTC	CASSPDRGTGETQYF
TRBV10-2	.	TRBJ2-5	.	TGCGCCAGCTGCCCGAAAGGGGTTGGGGAGACCCAGTACTTC	CASCPKGVGETQYF
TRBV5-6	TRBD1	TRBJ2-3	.	TGTGCCAGCAGTTTGGGACAGACATACACAGATACGCAGTATTTT	CASSLGQTYTDTQYF
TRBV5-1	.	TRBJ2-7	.	TGCGCCAGCAGCTTGGGGTCGGACCCCTCGCCTTACGAGCAGTACTTC	CASSLGSDPSPYEQYF
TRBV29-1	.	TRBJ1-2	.	TGCAGCGTTGATGGCGGGGGACTCTATGGCTACACCTTC	CSVDGGGLYGYTF
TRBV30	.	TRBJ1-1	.	TGTGCCTGGAGTCAGGGCGCGGAGAACACTGAAGCTTTCTTT	CAWSQGAENTEAFF
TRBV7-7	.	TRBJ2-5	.	TGTGCTAGCAGCCGGACGGAGATCCAAGAGACCCAGTACTTC	CASSRTEIQETQYF
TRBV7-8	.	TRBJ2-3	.	TGTGCCAGCAGCCTCTTCCGCGTGGATACGCAGTATTTT	CASSLFRVDTQYF
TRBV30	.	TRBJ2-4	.	TGTGCCTGGATGGGGGTGGCCAAAAACATTCAGTACTTC	CAWMGVAKNIQYF
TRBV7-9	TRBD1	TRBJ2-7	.	TGTGCCAGCAGCGCGGACAGGGAGCAGTACTTC	CASSADREQYF
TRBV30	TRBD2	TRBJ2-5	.	TGTGCCTGGGCAGCGGGGCCTGGGGAGACCCAGTACTTC	CAWAAGPGETQYF
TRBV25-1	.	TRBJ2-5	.	TGTGCCAGCAGTGAATTCGGGGAGACCCAGTACTTC	CASSEFGETQYF
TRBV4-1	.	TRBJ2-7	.	TGCGCCAGCAGCCAAGAGAATGACTACGAGCAGTACTTC	CASSQENDYEQYF
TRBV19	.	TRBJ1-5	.	TGTGCCAGTAGTGGCGATTATAGCAATCAGCCCCAGCATTTT	CASSGDYSNQPQHF
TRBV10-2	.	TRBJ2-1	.	TGCGCCTCGGCGCTAACCCCCTACAATGAGCAGTTCTTC	CASALTPYNEQFF
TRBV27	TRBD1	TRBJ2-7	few	TGTGCCAGCAGCGAAGACAGGGGGACCTACGAGCAGTACTTC	CASSEDRGTYEQYF
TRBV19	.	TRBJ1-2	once	TGTGCCAGTAGTGTTACAAGGTCTGCTAACTATGGCTACACCTTC	CASSVTRSANYGYTF
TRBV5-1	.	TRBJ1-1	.	TGCGCCAGCAGCTTGGGTCCGGGGGAAGCTTTCTTT	CASSLGPGEAFF
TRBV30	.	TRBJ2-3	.	TGTGCCTGGAGTGTACTAGGCGAGAGAGATACGCAGTATTTT	CAWSVLGERDTQYF
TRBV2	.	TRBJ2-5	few	TGTGCCATCAAACAGGATAACCAAGAGACCCAGTACTTC	CAIKQDNQETQYF
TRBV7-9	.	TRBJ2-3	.	TGTGCCAGCAGCCATAGGAGGGCGACAGATACGCAGTATTTT	CASSHRRATDTQYF
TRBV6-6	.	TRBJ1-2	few	TGTGCCAGCAGTTACTCGAATGGGGATGGCTACACCTTC	CASSYSNGDGYTF
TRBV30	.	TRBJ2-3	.	TGTGCCTGGAGTAGGGGGGACACAGATACGCAGTATTTT	CAWSRGDTDTQYF
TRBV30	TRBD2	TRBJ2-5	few	TGTGCCTGGAGTGTTTCCAGCGGGGTTGAGACCCAGTACTTC	CAWSVSSGVETQYF
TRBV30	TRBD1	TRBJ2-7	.	TGTGCCTGGAGTGTAGGGACAGACTACGAGCAGTACTTC	CAWSVGTDYEQYF
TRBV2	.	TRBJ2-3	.	TGTGCCAGCAGTGACACAGATACGCAGTATTTT	CASSDTDTQYF
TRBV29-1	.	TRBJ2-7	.	TGCAGCGTTGACGAGTGGGGGGCCCCCGGAGAGCAGTACTTC	CSVDEWGAPGEQYF
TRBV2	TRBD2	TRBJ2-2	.	TGTGCCAGCAGTGAAGGCGGGGGGGCCTTCGGGGAGCTGTTTTTT	CASSEGGGAFGELFF
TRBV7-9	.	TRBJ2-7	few	TGTGCCAGCAGCTCACGAGACAGGTACTACGAGCAGTACTTC	CASSSRDRYYEQYF
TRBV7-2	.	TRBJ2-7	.	TGTGCCAGCAGCTTAGACGACCGGCCCCTTACCTACGAGCAGTACTTC	CASSLDDRPLTYEQYF
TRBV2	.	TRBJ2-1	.	TGTGCCAGCGAGGGCGCGAATGGAAATGAGCAGTTCTTC	CASEGANGNEQFF
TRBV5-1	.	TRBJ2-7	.	TGCGCCAGCAGCGATGAGGGTCCTAACGAGCAGTACTTC	CASSDEGPNEQYF